This TCR beta chain was observed in a study of blood T cell repertoires in COVID-19. Sequencing used immunoSEQ multiplex PCR; TCRdb keeps in-frame clones, though not all of them. The table records more than 300,000 clones, around nine tenths of them present only once. The CDR3 length is 13 residues. CDR1 LNHDA and CDR2 SQIVND come from the germline V gene (reference sequence). The V end lost 7 bases, the J end lost 1 base, and 10 bases lay between the germline ends. The TCR comes from a woman in her thirties with COVID-19, enrolled during active disease. The sample consisted of peripheral blood. V usage is TRBV19 and J usage is TRBJ1-2; possibly TRBD1 for D (6 bases). The CDR3 DNA sequence: TGTGCCAGTACCAACAGGGTTAACTATGGCTACACCTTC. Translating gives CASTNRVNYGYTF.